Presented here are 5 T cell receptor beta chains from one specimen sequenced in a study of T cell changes during pregnancy in multiple sclerosis (dated by TCRdb to about 2019). Libraries were made using the immunoSEQ multiplex PCR assay. Entries here come from immuneACCESS through TCRdb and include only in-frame sequences with V and J called. Some clones fail to appear in such tables; in the studies checked, an unresolved V gene covers under half of the shortfall, and the cause of the remainder is unknown. This sample comprises about 40,000 clones, over 70% of them detected only once. The ten largest make up approximately 5.3% of the sample. Sample: peripheral blood, taken in the first trimester of pregnancy. These receptors were collected from a female donor in good health, enrolled as a control in a pregnancy study.

This clone was picked up one time. The chain is built from TRBV6-5 and TRBJ1-5; D unclear. Trimming cost V 4 bases and J 4 bases, with 8 bases left between them. The CDR3 runs to 13 residues. CDR1 MNHEY and CDR2 SVGAGI come from the germline V gene. The CDR3 DNA is TGTGCCAGCAGTTTGGGCCCTAATCAGCCCCAGCATTTT. This codes for CASSLGPNQPQHF.

The chain has TRBV10-2 and TRBJ1-3; D not resolved. Trimming took 0 bases from V and 1 from J, leaving 10 bases between them. Germline CDR1 WSHSY, CDR2 SAAADI. The CDR3 has 16 amino acids. CDR3 residues: CASSESQLTSGNTIYF. The CDR3 DNA sequence: TGCGCCAGCAGTGAGTCGCAGTTAACATCTGGAAACACCATATATTTT.

This chain links TRBV7-9 with TRBJ1-2; TRBD1 matches 9 bases. The CDR3 extends over 14 amino acids. V lost 4 bases to trimming and J lost 8 bases; unmatched junction nucleotides: 8. The germline V gene encodes CDR1 SEHNR and CDR2 FQNEAQ (reference sequence). As DNA, the CDR3 is TGTGCCAGCAGCTCAATGGACAGGGGCGGAGGCTACACCTTC. It is translated as CASSSMDRGGGYTF.

CDR3 protein: CATSGDTPGSHEQYF. The CDR3, as DNA: TGTGCCACCAGCGGGGACACTCCGGGCAGCCACGAGCAGTACTTC. J is TRBJ2-5 and V is TRBV15; TRBD1 might be the D (6 bases). The DNA end is more similar to TRBJ2-7, so the J call may be wrong. The germline gives CDR1 LNHNV, CDR2 YYDKDF (reference sequence). This CDR3 has 15 amino acids.

The chain employs TRBV6-5 and TRBJ1-4; no reliable D call. The CDR3 contains 16 residues. Germline V gene sequence: CDR1 MNHEY, CDR2 SVGAGI. V was cut by 1 base and J by 8 bases, with 17 bases left in between. CDR3 sequence (DNA): TGTGCCAGCAGTTACTTTTCCGGAGCCCCAAGCGAAAAACTGTTTTTT. It specifies CASSYFSGAPSEKLFF.